This TCR beta chain came from a study of blood T cell repertoires in COVID-19. Study in general: Spain, Italy and the United States supplied samples that represented acute and convalescent COVID-19. The analysed material was cDNA or gDNA that came from T cells, B-cell-depleted T cells, or PBMCs.

This CDR3 comprises 15 residues. Germline CDR1 reads SNHLY; CDR2 reads FYNNEI. Trimming removed 5 bases at V and 0 bases at J, with 11 bases between. Per the authors' pipeline: For nucleated cells, counts were estimated from reference gene primer amplification. TCRdb keeps only in-frame clones here, not all; method: immunoSEQ multiplex PCR. V and J calls and clone size come straight from that table; D and trimming were deduced from the DNA. This sample has 150,000 to 200,000 clones, with approximately 90% found just once. The chain has TRBV2 and TRBJ1-5; tentative D call: TRBD1 (5 bases). What was sequenced was peripheral blood. The sequence was obtained from a man aged 50 or older who had recovered from COVID-19. CDR3 bases: TGTGCCAGCAGTCGCGACAGATATAGCAATCAGCCCCAGCATTTT. Translation: CASSRDRYSNQPQHF.